These 9 T cell receptor beta chains share one sample of origin, sequenced in a study of blood T cell repertoires in COVID-19. Some clones are missing from TCRdb's copy, which holds only in-frame ones; the method was immunoSEQ multiplex PCR. The table has 50,000 to 65,000 clones, 75% to 90% seen once. The sequencing input was peripheral blood. These receptors were obtained from a human donor in a cohort sampled during active COVID-19.

This clone came up many times. The V call is TRBV30, the J call TRBJ2-1; D may be TRBD2 (5 bases). The CDR3 loop spans 16 amino acids. Germline CDR1 and CDR2: GTSNPN and SVGIG (reference sequence). Trimming removed 3 bases from V and 6 bases from J, with 21 bases in between. In nucleotides, the CDR3 is TGTGCCTGGAGGACCCAGAGAACTAGTTTATTCAATGAGCAGTTCTTC. It translates to CAWRTQRTSLFNEQFF.

CDR3 DNA: TGTGCCAGCAGCTTAGTCGGCGGGGAAAGCAATCAGCCCCAGCATTTT. This gives the protein CASSLVGGESNQPQHF. This chain connects TRBV7-2 to TRBJ1-5; D not resolved. The V end lost 1 base, the J end lost 1 base, and 11 bases lay between the germline ends. Germline lookup yields CDR1 SGHTA and CDR2 FQGNSA. CDR3 size: 16 residues.

The genes are TRBV6-5 and TRBJ2-2, with 10 bases aligning to TRBD1. From germline, CDR1 is MNHEY and CDR2 SVGAGI. This CDR3 region has 15 residues. The J segment lost 4 bases and the V segment lost 8 bases, leaving 7 bases of the junction unmatched. CDR3 nucleotides: TGTGCCAGCGAGATGGGACAGGGGACCACCGGGGAGCTGTTTTTT. Translated, it gives CASEMGQGTTGELFF.

The DNA for the CDR3 is TGTGCCAGCAGCCCCGGGACAGGGGGCCCTGGGGCCAACGTCCTGACTTTC. Its protein is CASSPGTGGPGANVLTF. The rearrangement uses TRBV3-1 (or the pseudogene TRBV3-2) and TRBJ2-6; 12 bases are a match to TRBD1. Trimming cost V 4 bases and J 2 bases; bases outside gene matches: 3. Germline loops: CDR1 LGHDT, CDR2 YNNKEL (reference sequence). This CDR3 region has 17 residues.

The chain carries TRBV19 and TRBJ2-5, with 9 bases fitting TRBD1. Trimming cost V 6 bases and J 8 bases; bases outside gene matches: 7. Germline V gene data show CDR1 as LNHDA and CDR2 as SQIVND (reference sequence). This CDR3 region has 13 residues. Here the CDR3 DNA reads TGTGCCAGTAGAGGACAGGGGATCTTAACCCAGTACTTC. Its protein is CASRGQGILTQYF.

CDR3 residues: CASSGLGTGGEKLFF. DNA of the CDR3: TGTGCCAGCAGTGGACTCGGGACAGGGGGTGAGAAACTGTTTTTT. The chain uses TRBV2 and TRBJ1-4, with 11 bases fitting TRBD1. The germline V gene has CDR1 SNHLY and CDR2 FYNNEI. The ends lost 4 bases at V and 11 bases at J; junction bases unmatched: 9. The CDR3 runs 15 residues.

This chain joins TRBV6-5 and TRBJ1-1; D call uncertain. V lost 5 bases to trimming and J lost 1 base, with 14 bases between them. This CDR3 is 15 amino acids long. CDR1 and CDR2 from the germline V gene are MNHEY and SVGAGI. This CDR3 is CASSTTGRENTEAFF. For the CDR3, the DNA is TGTGCCAGCAGTACAACCGGACGGGAGAACACTGAAGCTTTCTTT.

The rearrangement joins TRBV28 to TRBJ1-6, with unresolved D. Trimming took off 3 bases at V and 1 base at J, with 16 bases between the two ends. The CDR3 length is 18 residues. Germline V lookup: CDR1 MDHEN, CDR2 SYDVKM. The CDR3 bases are TGTGCCAGCAGTTTTAGTAGAGGGCTGGGGTCCTATAATTCACCCCTCCACTTT. Protein product: CASSFSRGLGSYNSPLHF.

V usage is TRBV30 and J usage is TRBJ2-6; a weak D match, TRBD1 (6 bases). Germline V CDR1 and CDR2: GTSNPN, SVGIG (reference sequence). V lost 3 bases and J 2 bases, leaving 11 bases between the germline ends. This CDR3 contains 15 residues. The CDR3 loop is CAWSLRGAGANVLTF. DNA of the CDR3: TGTGCCTGGAGCCTCAGGGGAGCTGGGGCCAACGTCCTGACTTTC.